Presented here are 21 T cell receptor beta chains from one specimen sequenced in a study of T cells in Graves' hyperthyroidism and ophthalmopathy (dated by TCRdb to about 2019). Receptor amplification or capture employed multiplex PCR. Instrument used: Illumina HiSeq 2000. TCR beta CDR3 regions were amplified from RNA transcripts. The first round of RT-PCR for the TCR CDR3 was performed with the HTBI primer set and the Qiagen OneStep RT-PCR kit. The public reads were run again by TCRdb, first through fastp at Q25 and then through MiXCR, and only productive beta chains were kept. Identical CDR3 proteins give one entry, which carries the most common genes and DNA. This sample gives a few hundred thousand distinct CDR3 sequences in total; under 15% of them show up just once. In total, the top ten clones hold approximately 29% of the sample. The sample comprised blood. The receptor source for this set is a woman aged 25 to 45 with Graves' hyperthyroidism.

This chain joins TRBV5-1 and TRBJ2-1; 12 nucleotides align to TRBD2. CDR3 length: 16 residues. Unmatched junction bases numbered 6, after V lost 4 bases and J lost 4 bases. Germline CDR1 and CDR2: SGHRS and YFSETQ. CDR3 bases: TGCGCCAGCAGCCCACGGACTAGCGGGGTTTACAATGAGCAGTTCTTC. As protein: CASSPRTSGVYNEQFF.

The CDR3 region is CASSPLASGRRTGELFF. CDR3 coding DNA: TGCGCCAGCAGCCCCCTGGCTAGCGGGAGGCGGACCGGGGAGCTGTTTTTT. The chain is built from TRBV5-1 and TRBJ2-2; TRBD2 agrees at 11 bases. The CDR3 runs 17 residues. V trimming: 4 bases; J trimming: 5 bases; junction bases outside the gene matches: 10. Germline CDR1 is SGHRS and CDR2 is YFSETQ.

The chain combines TRBV27 with TRBJ1-6; D unclear. The CDR3 covers 14 residues. The V gene's germline CDR1 is MNHEY and CDR2 SMNVEV (reference sequence). Trimming took 3 bases from V and 4 from J, leaving 7 bases between them. For the CDR3, the DNA is TGTGCCAGCAGTTTTGAGGGATATAATTCACCCCTCCACTTT. It translates to CASSFEGYNSPLHF.

The gene calls are TRBV10-3 and TRBJ1-2; no definite D call. The ends were cut back, 6 bases at V and 0 bases at J, with 17 bases in the middle. This CDR3 is built from 16 residues. The germline V gene encodes CDR1 ENHRY and CDR2 SYGVKD. CDR3 protein: CAISLDGVRTNYGYTF. In nucleotides, the CDR3 is TGTGCCATCAGCTTGGACGGCGTTCGGACTAACTATGGCTACACCTTC.

In this sample, this clonotype turned up many times. The CDR3 protein is CASTTLKRQNYEQYF. For the CDR3, the DNA is TGTGCCAGCACCACCCTTAAGAGACAGAACTACGAGCAGTACTTC. V gene TRBV6-1 combines with J gene TRBJ2-7, with D possibly matching TRBD1 (5 bases). Trimming removed 7 bases from V and 3 bases from J, with 19 bases in between. The germline CDR1 and CDR2 sequences are MNHNS and SASEGT. The CDR3 runs 15 residues.

This clonotype was detected ten times or more. The genes are TRBV11-2 and TRBJ1-2; D is unclear. The CDR3 length is 12 residues. Germline V gene sequence: CDR1 SGHAT, CDR2 FQNNGV. Trimming took 0 bases from V and 7 from J, leaving 6 bases between them. The CDR3 region is CASSLEGSGYTF. Written as DNA, the CDR3 is TGTGCCAGCAGCTTAGAGGGGAGTGGCTACACCTTC.

The rearrangement joins TRBV3-1 to TRBJ2-1, with TRBD2 matching over 8 bases. The CDR3 loop spans 15 amino acids. Germline-derived CDR1 and CDR2 are LGHDT and YNNKEL (reference sequence). V shed 1 base, J shed 8 bases, and the junction held 7 bases outside the gene matches. The CDR3 DNA reads TGTGCCAGCAGCCAAGCAAGCGGGAGATGGGATGAGCAGTTCTTC. Amino acids: CASSQASGRWDEQFF.

The chain links TRBV5-1 to TRBJ1-1; D may be TRBD1 (5 bases). CDR3 length equals 16 residues. Looked up from germline, CDR1 is SGHRS and CDR2 is YFSETQ. V lost 4 bases and J 2 bases, leaving 18 bases between the germline ends. The CDR3 nucleotides read TGCGCCAGCAGCGCTCAAATGAGGGGCCCTAACACTGAAGCTTTCTTT. It specifies CASSAQMRGPNTEAFF.

This clonotype came up a few times. The chain carries TRBV7-9 and TRBJ1-6; D unclear. In germline, CDR1 is SEHNR, CDR2 FQNEAQ (reference sequence). Trimming shortened V by 1 base and J by 3 bases, and 7 bases separated the two germline ends. This CDR3 region has 15 residues. The CDR3 region has the DNA TGTGCCAGCAGCTTAGTAAGGGACTATAATTCACCCCTCCACTTT. Encoded protein: CASSLVRDYNSPLHF.

The chain employs TRBV3-1 and TRBJ1-3; 10 bases are shared with TRBD1. Looked up from germline, CDR1 is LGHDT and CDR2 is YNNKEL (reference sequence). The ends lost 4 bases at V and 0 bases at J; junction bases unmatched: 3. CDR3 size: 16 residues. CDR3 in amino acids: CASSPGQGISGNTIYF. Written as DNA, the CDR3 is TGTGCCAGCAGCCCGGGACAGGGGATCTCTGGAAACACCATATATTTT.

This clonotype was observed at least ten times. The chain is built from TRBV30 and TRBJ2-2, with a tentative D call TRBD1 (6 bases). The germline V gene encodes CDR1 GTSNPN and CDR2 SVGIG (reference sequence). CDR3 size: 14 residues. Trimming left V 5 bases short and J 5 bases short, with 15 bases between. This chain's CDR3 is CAWVRNRATGELFF. Written as DNA, the CDR3 is TGTGCCTGGGTTCGGAACAGGGCTACCGGGGAGCTGTTTTTT.

This clonotype was seen at least ten times. Written as DNA, the CDR3 is TGTGCCAGCAGTTTTACGAAGAATGAGCAGTTCTTC. Translating gives CASSFTKNEQFF. V is TRBV27 and J is TRBJ2-1, with D unresolved. V lost 3 bases to trimming and J lost 7 bases, with 7 bases between them. CDR1 and CDR2 (germline): MNHEY, SMNVEV (reference sequence). CDR3 size: 12 residues.

This clonotype has ten or more counts. This chain connects TRBV11-1 to TRBJ1-2; 7 bases align to TRBD1. Germline CDR1 and CDR2: SGHAT and FQDESV (reference sequence). CDR3 size: 13 residues. The J segment lost 4 bases and the V segment lost 2 bases, leaving 1 base of the junction unmatched. CDR3 DNA sequence: TGTGCCAGCAGCTTATACAGGGGCTATGGCTACACCTTC. This gives the protein CASSLYRGYGYTF.

This clonotype came up many times. The chain is built from TRBV11-2 and TRBJ2-5, with D maybe TRBD1 (6 bases). Looked up from germline, CDR1 is SGHAT and CDR2 is FQNNGV. Trimming cost V 5 bases and J 9 bases, with 19 bases left between them. The CDR3 is 14 amino acids. The CDR3 spells CASSQHTGLEAQYF. DNA of the CDR3: TGTGCCAGCAGCCAACATACAGGGTTGGAGGCCCAGTACTTC.

This clonotype was picked up a small number of times. The chain employs TRBV11-2 and TRBJ2-1; 10 bases are a match to TRBD2. Losses at the gene ends were 5 bases for V and 8 bases for J; bases not matched to a gene: 12. The germline gives CDR1 SGHAT, CDR2 FQNNGV. The CDR3 has 16 residues. DNA of the CDR3: TGTGCCAGCAGCCCCATGCCTAGCGGGAGTGACTATGAGCAGTTCTTC. Translating it yields CASSPMPSGSDYEQFF.

This clonotype was counted many times. V usage is TRBV28 and J usage is TRBJ2-1; 7 bases align to TRBD2. Germline loops: CDR1 MDHEN, CDR2 SYDVKM. The CDR3 has 15 residues. The ends lost 5 bases at V and 8 bases at J; junction bases unmatched: 12. The CDR3 region is CASSASGGSGDEQFF. The CDR3, as DNA: TGTGCCAGCAGTGCCTCTGGCGGGAGTGGAGATGAGCAGTTCTTC.

V is TRBV20-1 and J is TRBJ1-1; D unresolved. CDR3 length equals 13 residues. The V end lost 0 bases, the J end lost 3 bases, and 8 bases lay between the germline ends. The V gene's germline CDR1 is DFQATT and CDR2 SNEGSKA (reference sequence). CDR3 sequence: CSARDAIHTEAFF. The CDR3 nucleotides read TGCAGTGCTAGAGACGCTATACACACTGAAGCTTTCTTT.

This clonotype appeared a few times. This sequence joins TRBV7-2 and TRBJ2-3; D remains ambiguous. Trimming left V 1 base short and J 5 bases short, with 10 bases between. Germline CDR1 is SGHTA and CDR2 is FQGNSA. The CDR3 length is 14 residues. CDR3 nucleotide sequence: TGTGCCAGCAGCTTAGTTGGGGTTTTAGATACGCAGTATTTT. The encoded protein is CASSLVGVLDTQYF. The full variable domain, in which reference TRBV7-2 and TRBJ2-3 provide the parts outside the CDR3, is GAGVSQSPSNKVTEKGKDVELRCDPISGHTALYWYRQSLGQGLEFLIYFQGNSAPDKSGLPSDRFSAERTGGSVSTLTIQRTQQEDSAVYLCASSLVGVLDTQYFGPGTRLTVL.

The chain combines TRBV10-3 with TRBJ2-2; TRBD2 matches 7 bases. The CDR3 totals 16 residues. V dropped 3 bases and J dropped 4; count of bases not matched to a gene: 8. Germline V gene sequence: CDR1 ENHRY, CDR2 SYGVKD. CDR3 nucleotide sequence: TGTGCCATCAGTGATCAAGCGGGAAGGGTCACCGGGGAGCTGTTTTTT. Translated: CAISDQAGRVTGELFF.

This clonotype was seen many times. The chain employs TRBV7-9 and TRBJ1-1; unclear D gene. The germline gives CDR1 SEHNR, CDR2 FQNEAQ (reference sequence). The CDR3 spans 13 residues. The V and J ends lost 6 bases and 1 base respectively, with 9 bases between them. DNA of the CDR3: TGTGCCAGCAGTCGATTTCCGAACACTGAAGCTTTCTTT. It translates to CASSRFPNTEAFF.

The V call is TRBV20-1, the J call TRBJ2-7; 10 bases agree with TRBD1. Germline-derived CDR1 and CDR2 are DFQATT and SNEGSKA (reference sequence). Germline trimming cut 6 bases from V and 2 bases from J; bases unmatched to any gene: 10. The CDR3 has 15 amino acids. In DNA form, the CDR3 reads TGCAGTGCCGAACCACCCGGGACAGGGGCCTACGAGCAGTACTTC. Its protein is CSAEPPGTGAYEQYF.